Listed here is a single TCR beta chain. Its specificity is not known. This sample stems from a study of OX40 agonist ivuxolimab in advanced cancers. Study outcomes and limitations: On average, CD8+ T cells had more expanded clones than CD4+.

Patients with a history of autoimmune disease or on systemic immunosuppression were excluded. Some clones are missing from TCRdb's copy, which holds only in-frame ones; the method was immunoSEQ multiplex PCR. The sample shows roughly 57,000 clones, roughly 83% of them seen only once. The clonotype originates from an adult with an advanced solid tumor such as melanoma, head and neck, liver or kidney cancer. This material consisted of CD4+ or CD8+ T cells sorted from blood, taken in a trial of the OX40 agonist ivuxolimab.

The CDR3 sequence: CASSLGGVNTEAFF. The CDR3 DNA is TGTGCCAGCAGCTTAGGGGGGGTAAACACTGAAGCTTTCTTT. This chain connects TRBV11-2 to TRBJ1-1, with TRBD1 as a possible D gene (5 bases). The V and J ends lost 1 base and 2 bases respectively, with 8 bases between them. CDR3 size: 14 residues. Germline V gives CDR1 SGHAT, CDR2 FQNNGV.